The 21 T cell receptor beta chains presented below share a single source sample, sequenced in a study of cytomegalovirus exposure and HLA in healthy donors. Both 60 Vbeta primers and 13 Jbeta primers went into the PCR. Repertoires were generated with immunoSEQ multiplex PCR, while TCRdb's copy carries only in-frame clones and drops some. The sample holds under 150,000 clones, roughly four fifths seen once. The specimen was PBMCs. The receptors here all came from a man between 40 and 49 years old in good health and CMV-seropositive.

This clone was counted between two and nine times. J is TRBJ1-5 and V is TRBV6-1, with 7 nucleotides matching TRBD1. The germline V gene encodes CDR1 MNHNS and CDR2 SASEGT. With V trimmed by 8 bases and J by 5 bases, 9 bases remained unmatched. This CDR3 is 14 amino acids long. CDR3 sequence reads: CASVDRRLHQPQHF. The CDR3 DNA sequence: TGTGCCAGCGTGGACAGGCGACTCCATCAGCCCCAGCATTTT.

The chain employs TRBV11-2 and TRBJ1-2; maybe TRBD1 (5 bases). V lost 5 bases and J 6 bases, leaving 19 bases between the germline ends. From germline, CDR1 is SGHAT and CDR2 FQNNGV. The CDR3 contains 15 residues. In DNA, the CDR3 is TGTGCCAGCAGCCCTTCTCCGCACGGGGGACATGGCTACACCTTC. Amino acids: CASSPSPHGGHGYTF. The whole variable domain, remainder taken from reference TRBV11-2 and TRBJ1-2, is EAGVAQSPRYKIIEKRQSVAFWCNPISGHATLYWYQQILGQGPKLLIQFQNNGVVDDSQLPKDRFSAERLKGVDSTLKIQPAKLEDSAVYLCASSPSPHGGHGYTFGSGTRLTVV.

This rearrangement joins TRBV5-6 to TRBJ2-3; 8 bases line up with TRBD2. The CDR3 length is 15 residues. The germline V gene has CDR1 SGHDT and CDR2 YYEEEE. Trimming removed 0 bases from V and 6 bases from J; junction bases left unmatched: 6. In DNA, the CDR3 is TGTGCCAGCAGCTTGGCCGATAGCGGGGCGGATACGCAGTATTTT. Encoded protein: CASSLADSGADTQYF.

This sequence joins TRBV18 and TRBJ2-5, with D possibly TRBD2 on 6 matching bases. The end of the DNA aligns better with TRBJ2-7, so the J call may be wrong. Germline values: CDR1 KGHSH, CDR2 LQKENI. The CDR3 is 18 residues long. The DNA for the CDR3 is TGTGCCAGCTCACCGAACTTAGCGGATCCTGTGTATTTCTACGAGCAGTACTTC. Translated, it gives CASSPNLADPVYFYEQYF.

As to this clone: The sample contains more than one DNA sequence encoding this CDR3. The V and J genes are TRBV5-1 and TRBJ2-3; D may be TRBD2 (5 bases). The CDR3 has 15 residues. Germline CDR1 SGHRS, CDR2 YFSETQ. With 0 bases removed from V and 0 bases from J, the gap between germline ends came to 8 bases. CDR3 in DNA: TGCGCCAGCAGCTTGGAAGCTAGCAGCACAGATACGCAGTATTTT. This gives the protein CASSLEASSTDTQYF.

This sequence joins TRBV18 and TRBJ2-7, with 8 bases identical to TRBD1. The CDR3 covers 12 residues. V was pared by 5 bases and J by 5 bases, with 2 bases of the junction left unmatched. Looked up from germline, CDR1 is KGHSH and CDR2 is LQKENI. This CDR3 is CASSTDRDEQYF. Here the CDR3 DNA reads TGTGCCAGCTCAACGGACAGGGACGAGCAGTACTTC.

The count of this clone is one. The chain uses TRBV5-4 and TRBJ2-5; TRBD2 aligns across 9 bases. Germline CDR1 reads SGHNT; CDR2 reads YYREEE (reference sequence). Trimming removed 0 bases from V and 2 bases from J; junction bases left unmatched: 5. This CDR3 spans 16 amino acids. The CDR3 sequence: CASSLVGRGGQETQYF. DNA of the CDR3: TGTGCCAGCAGCTTGGTGGGGCGGGGGGGACAAGAGACCCAGTACTTC. Full variable domain (missing parts from reference TRBV5-4 and TRBJ2-5): ETGVTQSPTHLIKTRGQQVTLRCSSQSGHNTVSWYQQALGQGPQFIFQYYREEENGRGNFPPRFSGLQFPNYSSELNVNALELDDSALYLCASSLVGRGGQETQYFGPGTRLLVL.

The CDR3 region has the DNA TGTGCCAGCAGCTCTTTAATAGCGGGGGGCCTGGAGACCCAGTACTTC. Its protein is CASSSLIAGGLETQYF. The chain has TRBV11-3 and TRBJ2-5; 10 positions agree with TRBD2. The CDR3 runs to 16 residues. Unmatched junction bases numbered 10, after V lost 4 bases and J lost 5 bases. Per germline, CDR1 SGHNT and CDR2 YENEEA.

The chain is built from TRBV19 and TRBJ1-2; 11 bases agree with TRBD1. CDR3 length: 15 amino acids. J was trimmed by 6 bases and V by 5 bases; bases with no gene match: 8. CDR1 is LNHDA, CDR2 SQIVND, per germline (reference sequence). CDR3 sequence: CASSSRTGGHNGYTF. The CDR3, as DNA: TGTGCCAGTAGTTCGCGGACAGGGGGCCATAATGGCTACACCTTC.

V gene TRBV4-3 combines with J gene TRBJ2-3, with 12 bases matching TRBD2. V was pared by 1 base and J by 5 bases, with 16 bases of the junction left unmatched. Per the germline V gene, CDR1 is LGHNA and CDR2 is YSLEER. This CDR3 is 20 amino acids long. The CDR3 spells CASSQGLSFTSGGQQDTQYF. In nucleotides, the CDR3 is TGCGCCAGCAGCCAAGGCCTATCGTTCACTAGCGGGGGGCAGCAAGATACGCAGTATTTT.

The chain uses TRBV7-8 and TRBJ2-5, with D possibly being TRBD1 (6 bases). Trimming cost V 0 bases and J 5 bases, with 16 bases left between them. Germline V gene sequence: CDR1 SGHVS, CDR2 FQNEAQ. CDR3 length equals 16 residues. CDR3 amino acids: CASSLARQALRETQYF. DNA of the CDR3: TGTGCCAGCAGCTTAGCGCGACAGGCGCTCCGGGAGACCCAGTACTTC.

This sequence joins TRBV4-3 and TRBJ2-3; TRBD2 agrees at 10 bases. The germline gives CDR1 LGHNA, CDR2 YSLEER. After removal of 4 bases from V and 1 base from J, the junction contained 2 bases not matched to a gene. The CDR3 sequence is 15 residues long. The DNA of the CDR3 is TGCGCCAGCAGCCTAACTAGCGGGGGCACAGATACGCAGTATTTT. Protein: CASSLTSGGTDTQYF.

This chain connects TRBV6-1 to TRBJ2-1, with TRBD2 as a possible D gene (6 bases). V was shortened by 9 bases and J by 0 bases, with 12 bases between the two germline ends. The CDR3 is 14 residues long. The germline V gene has CDR1 MNHNS and CDR2 SASEGT. The CDR3 DNA follows: TGTGCCAGTCTGAGCGGGTTCTCCTACAATGAGCAGTTCTTC. Translated: CASLSGFSYNEQFF.

This clone was found a few times. This chain uses TRBV9 with TRBJ1-6; D call uncertain. There are 12 residues in the CDR3. CDR1 and CDR2 (germline): SGDLS, YYNGEE. Trimming pared 4 bases from V and 8 bases from J, leaving 7 bases between. The CDR3 sequence is CASSPTDSPLHF. CDR3 nucleotides: TGTGCCAGCAGCCCCACAGATTCACCCCTCCACTTT.

V gene TRBV5-4 combines with J gene TRBJ2-7; 10 bases line up with TRBD1. V was pared by 7 bases and J by 9 bases, with 13 bases of the junction left unmatched. The CDR3 is 14 amino acids. Looked up from germline, CDR1 is SGHNT and CDR2 is YYREEE (reference sequence). The CDR3 sequence: CASGLGTGVLGQYF. The CDR3 nucleotides read TGTGCCAGCGGACTAGGGACAGGGGTTTTGGGGCAGTACTTC.

The chain employs TRBV7-2 and TRBJ1-5, with D unclear. The CDR3 has 15 amino acids. Trimming removed 5 bases from V and 11 bases from J, with 22 bases in between. From germline, CDR1 is SGHTA and CDR2 FQGNSA. The CDR3: CASSPRGLPALAQHF. CDR3 in DNA: TGTGCCAGCAGCCCCCGCGGGCTCCCCGCGCTGGCCCAGCATTTT. The full variable domain, completed using reference TRBV7-2 and TRBJ1-5, is GAGVSQSPSNKVTEKGKDVELRCDPISGHTALYWYRQSLGQGLEFLIYFQGNSAPDKSGLPSDRFSAERTGGSVSTLTIQRTQQEDSAVYLCASSPRGLPALAQHFGDGTRLSIL.

Comments on this clone: The same CDR3 is also encoded by other DNA sequences in this sample. V and J are TRBV11-3 and TRBJ1-1, with D perhaps matching TRBD1 (5 bases). Looked up from germline, CDR1 is SGHNT and CDR2 is YENEEA. Trimming stripped 3 bases from V and 3 bases from J, with 14 bases between. The CDR3 contains 15 residues. CDR3 sequence: CASSFMGGYDTEAFF. For the CDR3, the DNA is TGTGCCAGCAGCTTCATGGGGGGATATGACACTGAAGCTTTCTTT.

The V gene is TRBV4-3, the J gene TRBJ1-6; 7 bases match TRBD1. Germline V gene data show CDR1 as LGHNA and CDR2 as YSLEER. The V and J ends lost 1 base and 8 bases, in that order; junction bases with no gene match: 11. This CDR3 region has 17 residues. The DNA of the CDR3 is TGCGCCAGCAGCCAAGGACAGGGCGGCCTTTTGGATTCACCCCTCCACTTT. This gives the protein CASSQGQGGLLDSPLHF.

The gene calls are TRBV9 and TRBJ1-1, with 7 bases matching TRBD1. V shed 3 bases, J shed 3 bases, and the junction held 5 bases outside the gene matches. The germline V gene has CDR1 SGDLS and CDR2 YYNGEE. The CDR3 totals 14 residues. This chain's CDR3 is CASSDGQVHTEAFF. CDR3 nucleotides: TGTGCCAGCAGCGACGGACAGGTACACACTGAAGCTTTCTTT. Full variable domain (missing parts from reference TRBV9 and TRBJ1-1): DSGVTQTPKHLITATGQRVTLRCSPRSGDLSVYWYQQSLDQGLQFLIQYYNGEERAKGNILERFSAQQFPDLHSELNLSSLELGDSALYFCASSDGQVHTEAFFGQGTRLTVV.

The chain uses TRBV19 and TRBJ2-7; weak D call: TRBD1 (5 bases). Trimming shortened V by 0 bases and J by 2 bases, and 11 bases separated the two germline ends. This CDR3 comprises 15 residues. Germline V CDR1 and CDR2: LNHDA, SQIVND (reference sequence). The CDR3 loop reads CASSIEAGFPYEQYF. The DNA for the CDR3 is TGTGCCAGTAGTATAGAGGCAGGGTTCCCCTACGAGCAGTACTTC.

The chain has TRBV11-2 and TRBJ1-1; 8 nucleotides align to TRBD1. The CDR3 length is 13 residues. The J segment lost 7 bases and the V segment lost 4 bases, leaving 5 bases of the junction unmatched. CDR1 is SGHAT and CDR2 is FQNNGV in the germline V gene. This chain's CDR3 is CASSSDRGGEAFF. CDR3 in DNA: TGTGCCAGCAGCTCTGACAGGGGCGGTGAAGCTTTCTTT.